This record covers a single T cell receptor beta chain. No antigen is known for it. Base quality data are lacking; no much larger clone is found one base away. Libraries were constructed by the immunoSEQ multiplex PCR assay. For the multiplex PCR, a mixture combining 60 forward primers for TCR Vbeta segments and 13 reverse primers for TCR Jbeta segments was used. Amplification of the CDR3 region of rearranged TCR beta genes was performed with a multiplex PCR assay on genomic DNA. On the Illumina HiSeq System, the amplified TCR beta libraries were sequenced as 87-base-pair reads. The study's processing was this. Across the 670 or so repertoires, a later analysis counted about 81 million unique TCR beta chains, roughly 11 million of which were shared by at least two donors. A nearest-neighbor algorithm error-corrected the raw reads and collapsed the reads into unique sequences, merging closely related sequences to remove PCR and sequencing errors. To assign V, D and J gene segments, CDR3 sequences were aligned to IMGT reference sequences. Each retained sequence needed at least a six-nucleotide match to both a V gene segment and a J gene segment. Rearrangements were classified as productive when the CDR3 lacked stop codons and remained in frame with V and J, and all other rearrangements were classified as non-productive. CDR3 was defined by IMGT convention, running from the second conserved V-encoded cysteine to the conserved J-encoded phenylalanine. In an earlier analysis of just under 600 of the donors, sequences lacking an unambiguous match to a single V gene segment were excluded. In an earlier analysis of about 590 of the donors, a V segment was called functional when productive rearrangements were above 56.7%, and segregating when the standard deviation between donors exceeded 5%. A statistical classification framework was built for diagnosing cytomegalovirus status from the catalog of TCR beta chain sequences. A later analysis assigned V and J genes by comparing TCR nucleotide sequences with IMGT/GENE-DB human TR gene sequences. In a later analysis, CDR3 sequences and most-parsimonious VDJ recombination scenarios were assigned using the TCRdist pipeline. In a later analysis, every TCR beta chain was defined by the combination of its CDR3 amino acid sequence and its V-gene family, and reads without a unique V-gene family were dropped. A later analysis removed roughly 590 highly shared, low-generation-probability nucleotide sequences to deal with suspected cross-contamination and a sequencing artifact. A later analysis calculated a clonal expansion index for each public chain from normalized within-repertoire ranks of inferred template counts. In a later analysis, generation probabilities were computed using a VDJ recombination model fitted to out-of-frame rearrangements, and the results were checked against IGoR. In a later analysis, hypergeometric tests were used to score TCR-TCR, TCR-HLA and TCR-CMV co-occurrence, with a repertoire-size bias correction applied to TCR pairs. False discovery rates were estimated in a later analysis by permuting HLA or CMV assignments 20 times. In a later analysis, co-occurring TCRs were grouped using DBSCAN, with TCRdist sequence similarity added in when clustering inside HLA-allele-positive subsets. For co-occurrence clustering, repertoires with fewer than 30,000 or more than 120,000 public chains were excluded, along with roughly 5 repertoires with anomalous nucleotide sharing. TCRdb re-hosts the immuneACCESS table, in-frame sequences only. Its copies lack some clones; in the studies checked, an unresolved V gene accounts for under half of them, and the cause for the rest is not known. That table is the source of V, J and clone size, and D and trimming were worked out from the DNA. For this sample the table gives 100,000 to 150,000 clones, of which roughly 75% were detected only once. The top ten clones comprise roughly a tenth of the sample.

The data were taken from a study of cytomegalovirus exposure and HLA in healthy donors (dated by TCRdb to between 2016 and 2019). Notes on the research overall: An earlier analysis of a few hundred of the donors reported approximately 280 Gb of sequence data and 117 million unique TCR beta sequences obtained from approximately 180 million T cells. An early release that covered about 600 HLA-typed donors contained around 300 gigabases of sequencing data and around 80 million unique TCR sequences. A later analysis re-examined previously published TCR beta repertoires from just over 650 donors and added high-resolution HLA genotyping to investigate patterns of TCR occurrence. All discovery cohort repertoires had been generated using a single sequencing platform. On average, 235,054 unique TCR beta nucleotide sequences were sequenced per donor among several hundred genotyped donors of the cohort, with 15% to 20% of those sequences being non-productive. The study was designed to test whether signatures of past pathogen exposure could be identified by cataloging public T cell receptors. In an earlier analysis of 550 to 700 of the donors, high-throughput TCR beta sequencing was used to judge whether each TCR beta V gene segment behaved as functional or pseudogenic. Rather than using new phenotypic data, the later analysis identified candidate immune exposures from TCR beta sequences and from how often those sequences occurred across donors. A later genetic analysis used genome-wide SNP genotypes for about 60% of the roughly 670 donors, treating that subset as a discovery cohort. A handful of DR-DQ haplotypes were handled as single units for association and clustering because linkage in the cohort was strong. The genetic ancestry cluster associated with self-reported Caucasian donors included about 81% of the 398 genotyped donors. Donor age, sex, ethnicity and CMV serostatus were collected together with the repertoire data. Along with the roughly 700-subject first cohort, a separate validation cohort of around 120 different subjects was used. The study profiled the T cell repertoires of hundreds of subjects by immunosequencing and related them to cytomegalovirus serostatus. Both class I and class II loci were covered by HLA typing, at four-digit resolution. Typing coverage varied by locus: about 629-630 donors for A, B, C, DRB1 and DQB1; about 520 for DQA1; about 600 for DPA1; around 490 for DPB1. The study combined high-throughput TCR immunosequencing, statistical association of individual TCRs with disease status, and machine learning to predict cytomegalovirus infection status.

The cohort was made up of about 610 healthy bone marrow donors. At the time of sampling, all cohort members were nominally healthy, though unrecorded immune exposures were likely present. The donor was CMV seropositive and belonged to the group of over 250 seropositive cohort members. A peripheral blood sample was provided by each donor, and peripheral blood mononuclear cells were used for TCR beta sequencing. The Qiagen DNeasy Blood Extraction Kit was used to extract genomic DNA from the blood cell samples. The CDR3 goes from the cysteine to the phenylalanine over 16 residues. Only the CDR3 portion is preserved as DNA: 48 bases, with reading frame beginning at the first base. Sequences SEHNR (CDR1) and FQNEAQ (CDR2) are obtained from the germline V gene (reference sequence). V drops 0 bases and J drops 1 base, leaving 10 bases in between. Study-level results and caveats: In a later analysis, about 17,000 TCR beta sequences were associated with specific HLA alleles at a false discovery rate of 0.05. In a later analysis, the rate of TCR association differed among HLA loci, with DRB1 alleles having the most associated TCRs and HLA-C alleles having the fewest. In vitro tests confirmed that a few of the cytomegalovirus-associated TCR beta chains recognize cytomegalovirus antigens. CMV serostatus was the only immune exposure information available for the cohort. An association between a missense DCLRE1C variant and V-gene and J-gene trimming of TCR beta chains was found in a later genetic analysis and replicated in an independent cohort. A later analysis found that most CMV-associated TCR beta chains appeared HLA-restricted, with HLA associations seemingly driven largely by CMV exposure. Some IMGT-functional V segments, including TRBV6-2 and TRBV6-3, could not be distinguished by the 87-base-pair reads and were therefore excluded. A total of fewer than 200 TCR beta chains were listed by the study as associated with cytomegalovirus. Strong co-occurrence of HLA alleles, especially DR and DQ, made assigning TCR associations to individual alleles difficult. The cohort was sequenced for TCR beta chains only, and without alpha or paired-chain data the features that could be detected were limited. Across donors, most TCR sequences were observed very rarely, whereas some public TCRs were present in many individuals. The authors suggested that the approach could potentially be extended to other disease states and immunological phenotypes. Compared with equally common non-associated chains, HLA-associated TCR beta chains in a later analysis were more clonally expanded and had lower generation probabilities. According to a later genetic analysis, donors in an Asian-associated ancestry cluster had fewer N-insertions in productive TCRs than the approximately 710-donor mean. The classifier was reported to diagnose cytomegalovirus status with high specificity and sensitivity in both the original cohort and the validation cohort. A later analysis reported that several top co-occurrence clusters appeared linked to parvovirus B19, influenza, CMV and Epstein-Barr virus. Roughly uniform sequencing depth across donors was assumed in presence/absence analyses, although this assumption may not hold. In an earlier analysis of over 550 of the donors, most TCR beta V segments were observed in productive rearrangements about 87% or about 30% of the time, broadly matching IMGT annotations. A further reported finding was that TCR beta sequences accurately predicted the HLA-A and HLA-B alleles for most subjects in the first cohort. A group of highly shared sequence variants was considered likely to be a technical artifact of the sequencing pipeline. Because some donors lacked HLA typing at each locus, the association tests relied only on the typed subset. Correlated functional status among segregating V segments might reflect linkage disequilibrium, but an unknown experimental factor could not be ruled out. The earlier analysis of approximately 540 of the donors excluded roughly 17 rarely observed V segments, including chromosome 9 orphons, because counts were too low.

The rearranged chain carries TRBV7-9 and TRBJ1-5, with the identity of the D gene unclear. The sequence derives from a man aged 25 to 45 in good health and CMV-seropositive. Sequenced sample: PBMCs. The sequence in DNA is TGTGCCAGCAGCTTAGCGCGGCTCGGGAGCAATCAGCCCCAGCATTTT. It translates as CASSLARLGSNQPQHF.